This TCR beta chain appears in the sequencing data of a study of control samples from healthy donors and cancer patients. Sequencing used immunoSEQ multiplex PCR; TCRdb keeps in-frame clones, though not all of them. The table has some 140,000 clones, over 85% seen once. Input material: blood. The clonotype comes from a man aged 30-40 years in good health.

CDR3 loop: CASIRDRGAGPQHF. CDR3 in DNA: TGTGCCAGCATTCGGGACAGGGGCGCGGGGCCCCAGCATTTT. The V call is TRBV28, the J call TRBJ1-5, with 10 bases that match TRBD1. V lost 7 bases to trimming and J lost 9 bases; unmatched junction nucleotides: 9. Germline CDR1 reads MDHEN; CDR2 reads SYDVKM. The CDR3 totals 14 residues.